These 16 T cell receptor beta chains originate from one sample sequenced in a study of T-cell memory formation after mild COVID-19 (dated by TCRdb to the early 2020s). The library was made by 5' RACE. The instrument was an Illumina NovaSeq 6000. TCRdb passed the public sequencing reads through fastp at Q25 and MiXCR, retaining productive beta sequences. Here each entry gathers all rows of one CDR3 protein and keeps the most common genes and DNA. A total of hundreds of thousands of distinct CDR3 sequences appear in this sample, over 20% of them only once. The ten largest clones take up about 12% of the sample. The sequencing input was PBMCs or a T cell subset sorted from them (not recorded which). The receptors originated from an adult woman who had mild COVID-19 (a few samples of this study predate the infection). The sample titles of this study are shuffled in the database, so cell type and time point are left out; the donor was told from shared clones.

In its sample, this clonotype was seen once. This may be a read error: a much more frequent sequence differs by one nucleotide. V gene TRBV7-2 combines with J gene TRBJ1-2; no clear D gene. Germline values: CDR1 SGHTA, CDR2 FQGNSA. Trimming stripped 4 bases from V and 6 bases from J, with 18 bases between. The CDR3 spans 15 residues. The CDR3 region has the DNA TGTGCCAGCAGCTCCTCACCAACAAGGAGTGATGGCTACACCTTC. Translating it yields CASSSSPTRSDGYTF.

J is TRBJ2-1 and V is TRBV13; D remains unclear. Trimming removed 3 bases at V and 0 bases at J, with 15 bases between. CDR1 is PRHDT and CDR2 is FYEKMQ in the germline V gene (reference sequence). The CDR3 has 17 amino acids. The CDR3 loop is CASSLSPVRSSYNEQFF. In nucleotides, the CDR3 is TGTGCCAGCAGCTTGTCACCGGTGCGGAGCTCCTACAATGAGCAGTTCTTC. Using reference TRBV13 and TRBJ2-1 for the parts outside the CDR3, the full variable domain is AAGVIQSPRHLIKEKRETATLKCYPIPRHDTVYWYQQGPGQDPQFLISFYEKMQSDKGSIPDRFSAQQFSDYHSELNMSSLELGDSALYFCASSLSPVRSSYNEQFFGPGTRLTVL.

This clonotype has a handful of counts. The chain has TRBV7-9 and TRBJ2-3, with 9 bases fitting TRBD2. Germline CDR1 reads SEHNR; CDR2 reads FQNEAQ (reference sequence). V lost 5 bases, J lost 2 bases, and 11 bases stayed unmatched. The CDR3 length is 17 residues. The CDR3, as DNA: TGTGCCAGCAGCGCGAGTCCTAGCGGGGCGAACACAGATACGCAGTATTTT. Its protein is CASSASPSGANTDTQYF. The full variable domain, with the rest looked up from reference TRBV7-9 and TRBJ2-3, is DTGVSQNPRHKITKRGQNVTFRCDPISEHNRLYWYRQTLGQGPEFLTYFQNEAQLEKSRLLSDRFSAERPKGSFSTLEIQRTEQGDSAMYLCASSASPSGANTDTQYFGPGTRLTVL.

This clonotype was observed a few times. V gene TRBV10-3 combines with J gene TRBJ2-1, with TRBD2 matching 7 bases. With V trimmed by 3 bases and J by 6 bases, 14 bases remained unmatched. This CDR3 comprises 17 residues. CDR1 ENHRY and CDR2 SYGVKD come from the germline V gene. CDR3: CAISDSGLVGALNEQFF. The DNA for the CDR3 is TGTGCCATCAGTGATTCCGGACTAGTAGGGGCCCTCAATGAGCAGTTCTTC.

This clonotype showed up just a few times. J is TRBJ2-1 and V is TRBV5-1; TRBD1 agrees at 7 bases. Trimming at V came to 3 bases and at J to 0 bases, leaving 9 bases not matched to a gene. The CDR3 is made up of 17 amino acids. CDR1 SGHRS and CDR2 YFSETQ come from the germline V gene. The CDR3 region has the DNA TGCGCCAGCAGCTCGCAAGTCGGGACAGCCTCCTACAATGAGCAGTTCTTC. Its translation is CASSSQVGTASYNEQFF.

The chain combines TRBV11-2 with TRBJ2-1; TRBD2 matches 14 bases. Per germline, CDR1 SGHAT and CDR2 FQNNGV. The CDR3 loop spans 17 amino acids. The trim removed 5 bases at V and 6 bases at J, leaving 9 bases unmatched. The CDR3 DNA is TGTGCCAGCAGCCCTGGGACTAGCGGGAGCGATTTCAATGAGCAGTTCTTC. Residues: CASSPGTSGSDFNEQFF.

This clonotype came up many times. The chain uses TRBV24-1 and TRBJ2-3, with no clear D. The CDR3 covers 15 residues. Trimming took off 7 bases at V and 4 bases at J, with 17 bases between the two ends. CDR1 KGHDR and CDR2 SFDVKD come from the germline V gene. CDR3 loop: CATSPWGSSADTQYF. Here the CDR3 DNA reads TGTGCCACCAGCCCGTGGGGAAGCAGCGCAGATACGCAGTATTTT.

The genes are TRBV5-1 and TRBJ2-1, with 8 bases that match TRBD2. CDR3 size: 16 residues. CDR1 and CDR2 from the germline V gene are SGHRS and YFSETQ. The V and J ends lost 4 bases and 3 bases, in that order; junction bases with no gene match: 9. The CDR3 region has the DNA TGCGCCAGCAGCCCCCGGGGGGGAGTTCGCTACAATGAGCAGTTCTTC. Protein product: CASSPRGGVRYNEQFF. Variable domain in full (rest from reference TRBV5-1 and TRBJ2-1): KAGVTQTPRYLIKTRGQQVTLSCSPISGHRSVSWYQQTPGQGLQFLFEYFSETQRNKGNFPGRFSGRQFSNSRSEMNVSTLELGDSALYLCASSPRGGVRYNEQFFGPGTRLTVL.

This clonotype was seen a handful of times. This chain uses TRBV30 with TRBJ2-1; TRBD1 might be the D (7 bases). Germline CDR1 and CDR2: GTSNPN and SVGIG (reference sequence). The length of the CDR3 is 12 residues. V lost 5 bases and J 9 bases, leaving 14 bases between the germline ends. CDR3 nucleotides: TGTGCCTGGTCCAGGGGGGCGGGTGAGCAGTTCTTC. Protein product: CAWSRGAGEQFF. The whole variable domain, remainder taken from reference TRBV30 and TRBJ2-1, is SQTIHQWPATLVQPVGSPLSLECTVEGTSNPNLYWYRQAAGRGLQLLFYSVGIGQISSEVPQNLSASRPQDRQFILSSKKLLLSDSGFYLCAWSRGAGEQFFGPGTRLTVL.

This clonotype was observed a few times. The CDR3 region is CASSYSLSNTGELFF. The DNA for the CDR3 is TGTGCCAGCAGTTACAGCCTTTCGAACACCGGGGAGCTGTTTTTT. V gene TRBV6-5 combines with J gene TRBJ2-2; D not certain. V lost 2 bases to trimming and J lost 0 bases, with 7 bases between them. Germline loops: CDR1 MNHEY, CDR2 SVGAGI. The CDR3 spans 15 residues.

V and J are TRBV5-4 and TRBJ2-2; 8 nucleotides line up with TRBD2. Looked up from germline, CDR1 is SGHNT and CDR2 is YYREEE (reference sequence). V was clipped by 4 bases and J by 4 bases; unmatched bases: 9. The CDR3 consists of 16 residues. CDR3 residues: CASSQRTSFGTGELFF. The CDR3 region has the DNA TGTGCCAGCAGCCAGAGGACTAGCTTCGGCACCGGGGAGCTGTTTTTT.

This chain joins TRBV19 and TRBJ2-1, with D perhaps given as TRBD1 or TRBD2 (7 bases each). V lost 2 bases, J lost 6 bases, and 23 bases lay in between. Germline lookup yields CDR1 LNHDA and CDR2 SQIVND (reference sequence). The length of the CDR3 is 18 residues. The CDR3 DNA is TGTGCCAGTAGTATACGCGCAGGGGAGGGGGCACTGGGCAATGAGCAGTTCTTC. Protein sequence: CASSIRAGEGALGNEQFF.

The chain uses TRBV20-1 and TRBJ2-3; 7 bases fit TRBD2. The CDR3 is made up of 15 amino acids. The J segment lost 1 base and the V segment lost 3 bases, leaving 7 bases of the junction unmatched. Germline-derived CDR1 and CDR2 are DFQATT and SNEGSKA (reference sequence). The CDR3 DNA is TGCAGTGCTAGGGAAGGACTAGGCGGCACAGATACGCAGTATTTT. Translated: CSAREGLGGTDTQYF.

The chain has TRBV20-1 and TRBJ2-1; no clear D. V shed 1 base and J shed 8 bases, with 18 bases lying between them. CDR1 and CDR2 (germline): DFQATT, SNEGSKA (reference sequence). The CDR3 is made up of 15 amino acids. CDR3 DNA: TGCAGTGCTAGAGGGCTTAGGGCTCCCCCAGATGAGCAGTTCTTC. As protein: CSARGLRAPPDEQFF.

J is TRBJ2-3 and V is TRBV7-9, with D possibly TRBD2 on 5 matching bases. Germline CDR1 reads SEHNR; CDR2 reads FQNEAQ (reference sequence). V dropped 4 bases and J dropped 3 bases, with 14 bases sitting between them. There are 15 residues in the CDR3. For the CDR3, the DNA is TGTGCCAGCAGCTCACGATGGACTGTTACAGATACGCAGTATTTT. It encodes CASSSRWTVTDTQYF.

The chain joins TRBV4-1 to TRBJ1-2; the D gene is possibly TRBD1 (5 bases). Germline V gives CDR1 MGHRA, CDR2 YSYEKL. Trimming left V 2 bases short and J 4 bases short, with 17 bases between. The CDR3 has 16 amino acids. CDR3 sequence (DNA): TGCGCCAGCAGCCAACTGCCGGGACCGCCAGTCTATGGCTACACCTTC. Amino acids: CASSQLPGPPVYGYTF.